Listed below are T cell receptor beta chains from one sample, sequenced in a study of CD4 T cells in relation to SARS-CoV-2 and coronaviruses. Method: immunoSEQ multiplex PCR; TCRdb's copy keeps in-frame clones and lacks some. The sample has around 56,000 clones; 86% are singletons. The material sequenced was memory CD4+ T cells from PBMCs. These receptor sequences come from a human donor in good health. Both conserved end residues are part of each CDR3. The order of the fields is D gene, J gene, V gene, CDR3 protein, CDR3 DNA. D genes are given only for firm matches.

NA | TRBJ2-1 | TRBV18 | CASSTSLEGRPSYNEQFF | TGTGCCAGCTCAACCTCTCTAGAGGGGCGGCCCTCCTACAATGAGCAGTTCTTC
TRBD2 | TRBJ2-5 | TRBV18 | CASSPFSGANQETQYF | TGTGCCAGCTCACCATTTAGCGGGGCCAACCAAGAGACCCAGTACTTC
TRBD1 | TRBJ2-7 | TRBV2 | CASSRDSFYEQYF | TGTGCCAGCAGTAGGGACAGCTTCTACGAGCAGTACTTC
TRBD1 | TRBJ1-1 | TRBV7-9 | CASSLPAGGHTEAFF | TGTGCCAGCAGCTTACCGGCAGGGGGGCACACTGAAGCTTTCTTT
TRBD2 | TRBJ2-1 | TRBV5-4 | CASSPTSGGNYYNEQFF | TGTGCCAGCAGCCCGACTAGCGGGGGGAACTACTACAATGAGCAGTTCTTC
NA | TRBJ2-5 | TRBV29-1 | CSVGTQETQYF | TGCAGCGTAGGGACCCAAGAGACCCAGTACTTC
NA | TRBJ2-5 | TRBV30 | CAWGRQYQETQYF | TGTGCCTGGGGTAGACAGTACCAAGAGACCCAGTACTTC
NA | TRBJ1-4 | TRBV28 | CASSLPTIRGEKLFF | TGTGCCAGCAGTTTACCGACAATTAGGGGTGAAAAACTGTTTTTT
NA | TRBJ1-4 | TRBV15 | CATSRDPGRSSLFF | TGTGCCACCAGCAGAGATCCGGGCCGAAGTTCACTGTTTTTT
NA | TRBJ2-3 | TRBV20-1 | CSAPDLDTQYF | TGCAGTGCGCCAGACCTAGATACGCAGTATTTT
NA | TRBJ1-2 | TRBV15 | CATSPMGVEYGYTF | TGTGCCACCAGCCCGATGGGGGTAGAATATGGCTACACCTTC
NA | TRBJ2-7 | TRBV3-1/TRBV3-2 | CASSLQTTLLTYEQYF | TGTGCCAGCAGCCTACAAACCACCCTCCTAACCTACGAGCAGTACTTC
TRBD1 | TRBJ1-1 | TRBV28 | CASSPGQGNTEAFF | TGTGCCAGCAGTCCTGGACAGGGGAACACTGAAGCTTTCTTT